This TCR beta chain comes out of a study of T cell repertoires in aging, cancer and after chemotherapy. Study in general: The full dataset contained roughly 9 million TCR reads. Overall study results and limits: The repertoire data cannot show anything about immunological memory following chemotherapy. Age-matched healthy donors had significantly more diverse, less clonal blood TCR repertoires than untreated cancer patients. Healthy donors lost TCR diversity with age mainly through richness, cancer patients through richness and evenness.

Multiplex touch-down PCR with TRB-A/B primers amplified rearranged V-D-J TRB sequences. Each CDR3 protein gets one entry after TCRdb re-called the multiplex PCR reads with MiXCR. The sample yields fewer than 2,500 distinct CDR3 sequences, approximately 20% seen once. Notes on this clonotype: What it recognizes is unknown.

Amplification of TCR beta used genomic DNA extracted from peripheral blood. The sequencing sample was made of blood. This sequence originates from a human donor with a blood cancer.

The CDR3 region has the DNA TGTGCCAGCAGCAGGACTAGCGGGGAGCTGTTTTTT. This encodes CASSRTSGELFF. J is TRBJ2-2 and V is TRBV6-4; 7 bases are a match to TRBD2. Germline trimming cut 6 bases from V and 7 bases from J; bases unmatched to any gene: 2. Germline CDR1 MRHNA, CDR2 SNTAGT. The CDR3 runs 12 residues.